This T cell receptor beta chain was recovered during a study of T cells in Graves' hyperthyroidism and ophthalmopathy. As concerns this clonotype: Its matching antigen is unknown.

Study-wide results and limits: Ophthalmopathy onset followed model prediction by a median about 6.5 months. Stable hyperthyroidism was separated from ophthalmopathy by a model based on 13 V-J features.

The CDR3 extends over 14 amino acids. The germline V gene encodes CDR1 SEHNR and CDR2 FQNEAQ (reference sequence). V shed 5 bases, J shed 4 bases, and the junction held 7 bases outside the gene matches. Amplification of TCR beta CDR3 regions used RNA as the template. The TCR CDR3 first-round RT-PCR relied on the HTBI primer set. Using its own MiXCR run on the multiplex PCR reads, TCRdb lists one record per CDR3 protein. Found here are 300,000 to 450,000 distinct CDR3 sequences, around an eighth of them singletons; the top ten hold about 20%. V usage is TRBV7-9 and J usage is TRBJ1-1, with TRBD1 matching 7 bases. Material: blood. The clonotype was recovered from a man aged 25-45 years with Graves' hyperthyroidism that later progressed to Graves' ophthalmopathy. The CDR3: CASSPLYRGTEAFF. CDR3 sequence (DNA): TGTGCCAGCAGCCCATTATACAGGGGCACTGAAGCTTTCTTT. Full variable domain (rest looked up from reference TRBV7-9 and TRBJ1-1): DTGVSQNPRHKITKRGQNVTFRCDPISEHNRLYWYRQTLGQGPEFLTYFQNEAQLEKSRLLSDRFSAERPKGSFSTLEIQRTEQGDSAMYLCASSPLYRGTEAFFGQGTRLTVV.